This entry lists 3 T cell receptor beta chains sequenced from one sample in a study of shared clonotypes between healthy human individuals (TCRdb year 2020). For the CD8 naive samples, CD45RO-negative cells were positively selected for CCR7, yielding a CD45RA+CCR7+ population from which TemRA cells were excluded. The library was built by means of the immunoSEQ multiplex PCR assay. In its TCRdb copy, this immuneACCESS table keeps in-frame sequences only and misses some clones. Where compared with another copy, unresolved V genes explain less than half of these, and the others have no known cause. Present in this sample are around 600,000 clones, around 96% of which were seen just once. About 0.11% of the sample is held by the ten biggest clonotypes. Sequenced input: naive CD8+ T cells sorted from blood. Explained via the paper, the cell subset or site label denotes: CD45RA+CCR7+. These receptor sequences come from a woman in her 30s in good health.

The chain recombines TRBV2 with TRBJ1-2; D is unresolved. The V and J ends lost 3 bases and 4 bases respectively, with 9 bases between them. Germline assignment: CDR1 SNHLY and CDR2 FYNNEI. This CDR3 is built from 13 residues. The CDR3 coding sequence is TGTGCCAGCAGTGATGGGTCCTTCTATGGCTACACCTTC. This encodes CASSDGSFYGYTF. The full variable domain, completed using reference TRBV2 and TRBJ1-2, is EPEVTQTPSHQVTQMGQEVILRCVPISNHLYFYWYRQILGQKVEFLVSFYNNEISEKSEIFDDQFSVERPDGSNFTLKIRSTKLEDSAMYFCASSDGSFYGYTFGSGTRLTVV.

The chain recombines TRBV28 with TRBJ1-1, with TRBD1 as a possible D gene (6 bases). The CDR3 has 15 residues. Deletions cut 7 bases from V and 2 bases from J, with 17 bases between. Per the germline V gene, CDR1 is MDHEN and CDR2 is SYDVKM. CDR3: CASNPRTGTNTEAFF. In DNA form, the CDR3 reads TGTGCCAGCAACCCCCGTACAGGGACAAACACTGAAGCTTTCTTT.

Concerning this clone: The sample carries other DNA sequences with the same CDR3. This chain uses TRBV27 with TRBJ2-7; 8 nucleotides line up with TRBD1. CDR1 is MNHEY and CDR2 is SMNVEV in the germline V gene (reference sequence). The CDR3 has 14 amino acids. V lost 8 bases, J lost 4 bases, and 10 bases stayed unmatched. CDR3 coding DNA: TGTGCCAGCTCCCCTGGGACAGGTGGGTACGAGCAGTACTTC. It is translated as CASSPGTGGYEQYF.